These T cell receptor beta chains were read from a single sample in a study of CD8+ T cells in alopecia areata. Libraries were prepared by immunoSEQ multiplex PCR; TCRdb keeps only in-frame clonotypes and omits some of them. The sample lists fewer than 250,000 clones, under 70% occurring once. The sample was CD4+ T cells sorted from blood, taken at week 4, from a patient treated with tofacitinib. Every receptor here comes from a human donor with alopecia areata. Both conserved end residues are part of each CDR3. The D gene is left open where the match is weak. Clone size is not always given. Where it is, it says once, few, many or a class for expanded clones.

D gene,clone size,V gene,J gene,CDR3 DNA,CDR3 protein
TRBD1,few,TRBV18,TRBJ1-2,TGTGCCAGCTCCTCAGGACAGGCGTCCTATGGCTACACCTTC,CASSSGQASYGYTF
.,.,TRBV30,TRBJ1-1,TGTGCCTGGAGTCTCGAGGTTGAAGCTTTCTTT,CAWSLEVEAFF
.,few,TRBV29-1,TRBJ2-1,TGCAGCGTTGAAGCCAGGCGACACTACAATGAGCAGTTCTTC,CSVEARRHYNEQFF
TRBD1,.,TRBV10-3,TRBJ2-7,TGTGCCACGCTAGGGACAGGCGGCGAGGGAGCCTACGAGCAGTACTTC,CATLGTGGEGAYEQYF
TRBD1,.,TRBV9,TRBJ1-2,TGTGCCAGCAGCGGGGGACCACAGGGGGCAGTAAGTGGCTACACCTTC,CASSGGPQGAVSGYTF
.,.,TRBV7-6,TRBJ2-7,TGTGCCAGCAGCTTGCAACAGGGAGACTACGAGCAGTACTTC,CASSLQQGDYEQYF
.,.,TRBV15,TRBJ2-7,TGTGCCACCAGCAGAGGATATGAGGGCGAGCAGTACTTC,CATSRGYEGEQYF
.,few,TRBV30,TRBJ2-1,TGTGCCTGGAGTGCGACCTCCCTTCAGTTCTTC,CAWSATSLQFF
TRBD2,.,TRBV30,TRBJ2-5,TGTGCCTGGAGTGCTACTCCCGGGACTAGCCTACCAGGGCAGTACTTC,CAWSATPGTSLPGQYF
.,.,TRBV5-1,TRBJ1-2,TGCGCCAGCAGTCAGAGGGTCCGGAACTCGATAGACTATGGCTACACCTTC,CASSQRVRNSIDYGYTF
.,few,TRBV11-2,TRBJ2-3,TGTGCCAGCAGCCGTCGAGGGAGGAGCACAGATACGCAGTATTTT,CASSRRGRSTDTQYF
.,few,TRBV18,TRBJ1-2,TGTGCCAGCTCACCAATCGGCAGAAACTATGGCTACACCTTC,CASSPIGRNYGYTF
.,once,TRBV6-5,TRBJ2-5,TGTGCCAGCAGTTACGGGGGTCAGGAGACCCAGTACTTC,CASSYGGQETQYF
TRBD2,.,TRBV10-3,TRBJ2-1,TGTGCCATCAGTGTTACCGGGACTAGCGGCGAGCAGTTCTTC,CAISVTGTSGEQFF
.,once,TRBV18,TRBJ2-7,TGTGCCAGCTCACCACCGCCCAGGGGCGAAGAGCAGTACTTC,CASSPPPRGEEQYF
.,.,TRBV15,TRBJ2-3,TGTGCCACCAGCAGCCCGGGACCGCAGTATTTT,CATSSPGPQYF